Listed here is a single T cell receptor beta chain. CDR1 is GTSNPN and CDR2 is SVGIG in the germline V gene (reference sequence). Trimming removed 3 bases from V and 0 bases from J, with 8 bases in between. The CDR3 consists of 13 residues. Authors' data handling: Amplification from reference gene primers served as the basis for estimated nucleated cell counts. This table comes from immunoSEQ multiplex PCR, and its TCRdb copy is limited to in-frame clones, with some not included. The V and J calls and clone size come from that table; D and trimming were worked out from the DNA. The sample includes fewer than 45,000 clones, over 65% of them seen just once. This specimen belongs to a study of blood T cell repertoires in COVID-19. Study-level background: Donors in the United States, Italy and Spain gave samples during acute or convalescent COVID-19. Sources were T cells, B-cell-depleted T cells, or PBMCs; the material itself was cDNA or gDNA.

The V gene is TRBV30, the J gene TRBJ1-1, with D uncertain. This clonotype was sampled from a man between 60 and 70 years old with active COVID-19. Sequences were obtained from peripheral blood. CDR3 sequence (DNA): TGTGCCTGGAGCCAGGCCATGAACACTGAAGCTTTCTTT. It is translated as CAWSQAMNTEAFF.